What follows are 5 T cell receptor beta chains derived from one specimen sequenced in a study of blood T cell repertoires in COVID-19. Sequencing used immunoSEQ multiplex PCR; TCRdb keeps in-frame clones, though not all of them. The sample shows some 410,000 clones, roughly 88% of them seen only once. Material: PBMCs or T cells enriched from blood (not recorded which). These receptors originate from a woman aged 25 to 39 with acute COVID-19.

The gene calls are TRBV11-2 and TRBJ2-7, with D perhaps TRBD1 (6 bases). CDR1 and CDR2 (germline): SGHAT, FQNNGV. The V end lost 1 base, the J end lost 2 bases, and 15 bases lay between the germline ends. The CDR3 runs 16 residues. The CDR3 DNA follows: TGTGCCAGCAGCTTAGTGATGGCAGGGGTTACCTACGAGCAGTACTTC. Its protein product is CASSLVMAGVTYEQYF.

This chain links TRBV18 with TRBJ2-2; 9 bases line up with TRBD1. Trimming took 6 bases from V and 0 from J; bases not matched to a gene: 5. The CDR3 length is 16 residues. The germline V gene has CDR1 KGHSH and CDR2 LQKENI. CDR3 DNA: TGTGCCAGCTCCCGTAGACAGGGGGCGAACACCGGGGAGCTGTTTTTT. It is translated as CASSRRQGANTGELFF. Complete variable domain (other parts from reference TRBV18 and TRBJ2-2): NAGVMQNPRHLVRRRGQEARLRCSPMKGHSHVYWYRQLPEEGLKFMVYLQKENIIDESGMPKERFSAEFPKEGPSILRIQQVVRGDSAAYFCASSRRQGANTGELFFGEGSRLTVL.

This chain links TRBV24-1 with TRBJ2-5, with a possible D match to TRBD1 (6 bases). CDR3 length: 15 amino acids. Germline lookup yields CDR1 KGHDR and CDR2 SFDVKD. Deletions cut 6 bases from V and 5 bases from J, with 18 bases between. The CDR3, as DNA: TGTGCCACCAGTTCCCCGGACACGAGGGGGGAGACCCAGTACTTC. This sequence encodes CATSSPDTRGETQYF.

The chain uses TRBV12-5 and TRBJ2-7; D may be TRBD1 (5 bases). V lost 1 base and J lost 6, with 13 bases in between. The CDR3 is 14 amino acids. The germline V gene has CDR1 LGHNT and CDR2 FRNRAP. The CDR3 nucleotides are TGTGCTAGTGGTTTGGCTTCAGGGCTCAGCGAGCAGTACTTC. Its translation is CASGLASGLSEQYF.

The chain uses TRBV5-1 and TRBJ2-2, with D perhaps matching TRBD1 (6 bases). CDR3 length: 15 amino acids. The V gene's germline CDR1 is SGHRS and CDR2 YFSETQ. V was pared by 6 bases and J by 1 base, with 13 bases between. The CDR3 loop reads CASKDPTGNTGELFF. The DNA of the CDR3 is TGCGCCAGCAAAGACCCGACAGGGAACACCGGGGAGCTGTTTTTT.